The present entry profiles one T cell receptor (beta chain) with its context. There is no known antigen for this receptor. Compared with germline, one end of the junction differs, possibly owing to a read error. The library was generated by multiplex PCR. Instrument used: Illumina HiSeq 2500. TCRbeta libraries were constructed through three rounds of nested PCR with primers (Table S4) according to protocols adapted from ARM-PCR. Before sequencing, PCR products in the 200-500 bp range were cut out of the gel and cleaned up using the QIAquick gel extraction kit. Under the source paper's analysis protocol: Trimmomatic was used to clean the reads, FLASH merged the cleaned reads into complete CDR3 sequences, and MiTCR assigned the sequences to V(D)J germline segments. Clonal diversity was calculated as the inverse Simpson's index using VDJtools. Productive reads were defined as in-frame sequences without a premature stop codon. Clones were called with MiXCR by TCRdb after fastp trimmed the public reads at Q25, and only in-frame beta chains were retained. Here each entry gathers all rows of one CDR3 protein and keeps the most common genes and DNA. TCRdb, rather than the study authors, made the V and J calls. The sample profile shows 80,000 to 130,000 distinct CDR3 sequences; approximately 60% of them were found once. Of the sample, around a fifth falls within the top ten clones.

This record belongs to a study of tumor and adjacent non-tumor tissue in lung cancer (dated by TCRdb to 2016 to 2018). A note on the overall study: Of the cohort, around 12 patients had adenocarcinoma, 2 had squamous cell carcinoma and 1 had small cell lung cancer. The roughly 15 enrolled patients, of whom some ten were men and 5 were women, were aged about 30 to 80 years and were diagnosed with TNM stage I to III disease. A total of roughly 120,000,000 productive TCRbeta reads were generated by sequencing, corresponding to an average of approximately 4.5 million reads per sample. The study compared bulk TCRbeta repertoires from lung tumor tissue and matched distant non-tumor lung tissue of approximately 15 lung cancer patients. TCRbeta CDR3 sequencing was performed on around 30 paired specimens, with one tumor sample and one normal lung sample collected per patient.

Broader findings and caveats from the paper: The top 100 clones made up a significantly larger cumulative share of the repertoire in normal lung than in tumor tissue. Neither the sequencing platform nor unique molecular identifiers are mentioned in the methods. Peripheral blood was not sequenced, so blood TCRbeta repertoires were not examined in the lung cancer patients of the study. Tumor tissue showed significantly higher TCR diversity (inverse Simpson) than normal lung tissue, at about 400 vs 150 (P = 0.0075, Mann-Whitney U test). Significantly higher TCR diversity was found in younger patients, and higher tumor TCR diversity was associated with shorter overall and disease-free survival. The cohort had only roughly 16 patients, and the authors noted that larger samples and more detailed clinical data are needed.

Per the germline V gene, SQVTM is the CDR1 and ANQGSEA is the CDR2. The CDR3 covers 14 residues, taking in both the cysteine and the phenylalanine. The read is trimmed to its CDR3 DNA, 42 bases read in frame from base 1. Bulk unsorted tissue served as the source for RNA extraction, and RNA quality was assessed using a NanoDrop ND-1000 and an Agilent 2100. For the normal lung samples, distant non-tumor tissue was collected more than 3 cm away from the tumor edge. Donors were newly diagnosed lung cancer patients admitted for thoracic surgery in China between August and November 2014, without prior chemotherapy. Anyone who had undergone radiotherapy or chemotherapy before, or who had another cancer at the same time, was left out of the study. Surgical tissue pieces of roughly 1-2.3 cm3 were preserved in RNAlater solution and stored at -80 °C until use.

Sequenced input: distant non-tumor lung tissue. The receptor was derived from a man younger than 45 with non-small cell lung cancer. The sequence is built from TRBV29-1 and TRBJ2-7; 12 bases in the middle match TRBD1. The nucleotide sequence reads as follows: TGCTGCGTTGCGGTGGGGACAGGGGGCCGCGAGCAGTACTTC. It is translated as CCVAVGTGGREQYF.